This T cell receptor (beta chain) was recorded in a study of cytomegalovirus exposure and HLA in healthy donors. V lost 7 bases and J lost 5; bases outside the gene matches: 9. The length of the CDR3 is 14 residues. The germline V gene has CDR1 MNHNS and CDR2 SASEGT. A single count supports this clone. It was with 60 Vbeta and 13 Jbeta primers that the PCR ran. Produced via immunoSEQ multiplex PCR; TCRdb's table is partial and in-frame only. This sample has around 100,000 clones, with roughly 69% found just once. The sequence was obtained from a man aged 50-60 years in good health and CMV-seropositive. The material sequenced was PBMCs. The V gene is TRBV6-1, the J gene TRBJ1-2; 8 positions match TRBD1. DNA for the CDR3: TGTGCCAGCACCGAAGGACAGGGATGGTATGGCTACACCTTC. It yields the protein CASTEGQGWYGYTF.